This T cell receptor (beta chain) stems from a study of neurological immune-mediated disorders. Study-level results: The most TCR clonal expansion was seen in HTLV-1-associated myelopathy, and the least was seen in multiple sclerosis, which fell below healthy controls.

The CDR3 sequence is 14 residues long. Germline CDR1 and CDR2: SEHNR and FQNEAQ (reference sequence). V was clipped by 3 bases and J by 3 bases; unmatched bases: 2. TCRdb analysed the 5' RACE reads with MiXCR anew, one entry per CDR3 protein. The table includes tens of thousands of distinct CDR3 sequences, 11% to 15% detected once. This clonotype was detected many times. Its antigen is as yet unknown. The sequenced sample was PBMCs. V gene TRBV7-9 combines with J gene TRBJ2-1; 7 nucleotides align to TRBD2. This sequence originates from a woman in her forties or fifties with HTLV-1-associated myelopathy (HAM/TSP). CDR3 nucleotide sequence: TGTGCCAGCAGCTTCGGGACTAACTACAATGAGCAGTTCTTC. Encoded protein: CASSFGTNYNEQFF.